One T cell receptor beta chain is described in this entry. The antigen is not known. This may come from a read error, since a much larger clone is one base off. In germline, CDR1 is DFQATT, CDR2 SNEGSKA (reference sequence). The CDR3 spans 15 residues. The library came from three nested PCR rounds adapted from ARM-PCR protocols. One entry per CDR3 protein results from TCRdb running MiXCR on the multiplex PCR reads. Among 35,000 to 55,000 distinct CDR3 sequences listed, roughly 60% were seen once. This entry belongs to a study of tumor and adjacent non-tumor tissue in lung cancer. For the study at large: Patients were aged 31 to 76, nine to eleven men and 5 women, stage I to III.

The template was RNA from unsorted bulk tissue. Distant lung tissue was collected more than 3 cm away from the tumor edge. Overall study findings and caveats: In normal lung, the top 100 clones were significantly more dominant than in tumor. TCR diversity was significantly greater in tumor than normal lung tissue.

The specimen was distant non-tumor lung tissue. The chain uses TRBV20-1 and TRBJ2-2; 7 nucleotides agree with TRBD1. This receptor was obtained from a woman aged 40 to 50 with non-small cell lung cancer. CDR3 in DNA: TGCAGTGCTTCAAGACAGGGTGCGAACATCGGGGAGCTGTTTTTT. Translated, it gives CSASRQGANIGELFF.